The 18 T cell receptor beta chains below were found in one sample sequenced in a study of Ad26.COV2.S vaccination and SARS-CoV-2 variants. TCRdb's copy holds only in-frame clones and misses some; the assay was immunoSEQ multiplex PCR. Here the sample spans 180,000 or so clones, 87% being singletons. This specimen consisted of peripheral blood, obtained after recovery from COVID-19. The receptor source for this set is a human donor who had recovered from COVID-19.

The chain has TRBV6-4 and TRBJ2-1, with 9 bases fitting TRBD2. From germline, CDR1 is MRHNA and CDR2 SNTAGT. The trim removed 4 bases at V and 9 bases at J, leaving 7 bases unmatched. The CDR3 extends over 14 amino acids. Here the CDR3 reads CASSAQRGDGEQFF. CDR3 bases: TGTGCCAGCAGTGCCCAGCGGGGGGATGGTGAGCAGTTCTTC.

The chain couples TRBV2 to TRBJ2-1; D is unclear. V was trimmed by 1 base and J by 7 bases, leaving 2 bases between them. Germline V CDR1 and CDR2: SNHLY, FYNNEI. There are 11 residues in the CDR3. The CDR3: CASSEVNEQFF. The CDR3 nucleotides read TGTGCCAGCAGTGAAGTAAATGAGCAGTTCTTC.

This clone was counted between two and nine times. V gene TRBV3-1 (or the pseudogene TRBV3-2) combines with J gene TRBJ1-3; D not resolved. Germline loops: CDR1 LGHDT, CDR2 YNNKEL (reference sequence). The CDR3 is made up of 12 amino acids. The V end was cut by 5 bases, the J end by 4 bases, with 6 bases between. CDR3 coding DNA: TGTGCCAGCAGCGCGTCCGGAAACACCATATATTTT. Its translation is CASSASGNTIYF.

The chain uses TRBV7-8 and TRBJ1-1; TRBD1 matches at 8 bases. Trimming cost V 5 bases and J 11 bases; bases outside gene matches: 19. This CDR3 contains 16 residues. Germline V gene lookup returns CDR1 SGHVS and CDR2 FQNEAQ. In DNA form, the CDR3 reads TGTGCCAGCAGCCATCTGACAGGGGCTCCCATCGTGGAGGCTTTCTTT. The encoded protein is CASSHLTGAPIVEAFF.

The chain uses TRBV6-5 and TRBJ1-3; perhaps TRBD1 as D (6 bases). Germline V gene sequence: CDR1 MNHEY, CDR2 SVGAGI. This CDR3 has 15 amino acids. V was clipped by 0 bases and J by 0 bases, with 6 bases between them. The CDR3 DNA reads TGTGCCAGCAGTTACTCACAGGGCTCTGGAAACACCATATATTTT. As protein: CASSYSQGSGNTIYF.

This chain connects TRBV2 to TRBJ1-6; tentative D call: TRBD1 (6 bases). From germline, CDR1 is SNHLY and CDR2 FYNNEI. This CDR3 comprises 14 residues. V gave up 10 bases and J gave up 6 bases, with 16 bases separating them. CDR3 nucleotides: TGTGCCACCTTAAGGGGAGGGGGTAATTCACCCCTCCACTTT. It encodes CATLRGGGNSPLHF.

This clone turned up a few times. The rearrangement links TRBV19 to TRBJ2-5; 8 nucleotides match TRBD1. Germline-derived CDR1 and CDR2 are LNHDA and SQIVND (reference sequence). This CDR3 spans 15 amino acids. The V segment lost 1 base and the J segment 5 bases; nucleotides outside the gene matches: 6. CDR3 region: CASSIGGQAAETQYF. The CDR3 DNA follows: TGTGCCAGTAGTATAGGGGGACAGGCCGCCGAGACCCAGTACTTC.

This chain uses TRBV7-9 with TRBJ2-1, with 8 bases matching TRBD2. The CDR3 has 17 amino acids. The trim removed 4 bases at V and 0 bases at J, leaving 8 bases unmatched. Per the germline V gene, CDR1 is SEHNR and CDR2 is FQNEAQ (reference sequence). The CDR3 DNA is TGTGCCAGCAGCTCGGCCGAGCGGGGGATCTCCTACAATGAGCAGTTCTTC. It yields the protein CASSSAERGISYNEQFF.

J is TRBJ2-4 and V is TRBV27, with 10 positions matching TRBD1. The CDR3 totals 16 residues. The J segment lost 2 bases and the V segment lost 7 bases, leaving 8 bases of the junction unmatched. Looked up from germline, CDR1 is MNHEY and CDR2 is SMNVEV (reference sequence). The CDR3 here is CASTLTGGSPKNIQYF. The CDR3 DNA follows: TGTGCCAGCACCTTGACAGGGGGCTCTCCCAAAAACATTCAGTACTTC.

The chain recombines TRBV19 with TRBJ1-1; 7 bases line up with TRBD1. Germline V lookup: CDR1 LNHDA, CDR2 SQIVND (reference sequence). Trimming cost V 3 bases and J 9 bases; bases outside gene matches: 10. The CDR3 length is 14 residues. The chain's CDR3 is CASSIRTGGNKAFF. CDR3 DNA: TGTGCCAGTAGTATTAGGACAGGAGGGAATAAAGCTTTCTTT.

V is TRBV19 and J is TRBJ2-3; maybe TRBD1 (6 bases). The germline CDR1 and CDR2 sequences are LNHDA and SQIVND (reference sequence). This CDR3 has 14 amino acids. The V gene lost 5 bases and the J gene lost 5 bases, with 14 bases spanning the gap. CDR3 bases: TGTGCCAGTAGTGAGTTACAGGGAAGAGATACGCAGTATTTT. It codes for CASSELQGRDTQYF.

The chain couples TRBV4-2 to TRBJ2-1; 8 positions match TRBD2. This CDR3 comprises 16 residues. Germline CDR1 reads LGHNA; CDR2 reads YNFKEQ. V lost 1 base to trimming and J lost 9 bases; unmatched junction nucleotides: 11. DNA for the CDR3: TGTGCCAGCAGCCAAGTCACGTCTAGCGGGTCGGCTGAGCAGTTCTTC. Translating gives CASSQVTSSGSAEQFF.

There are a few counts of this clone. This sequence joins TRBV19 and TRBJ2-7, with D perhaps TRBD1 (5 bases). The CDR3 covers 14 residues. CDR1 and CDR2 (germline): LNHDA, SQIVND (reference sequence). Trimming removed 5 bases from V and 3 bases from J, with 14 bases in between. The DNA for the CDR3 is TGTGCCAGTAGTCCCCAGGGCTCTAACTACGAGCAGTACTTC. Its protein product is CASSPQGSNYEQYF.

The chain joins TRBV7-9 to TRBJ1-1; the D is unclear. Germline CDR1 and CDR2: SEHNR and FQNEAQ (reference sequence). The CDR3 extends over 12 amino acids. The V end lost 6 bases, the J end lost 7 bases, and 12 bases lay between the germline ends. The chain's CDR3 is CASSPLTSEAFF. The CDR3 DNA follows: TGTGCCAGCAGTCCTTTAACTAGTGAAGCTTTCTTT.

The chain's CDR3 is CASSLGDSNEKLFF. DNA of the CDR3: TGCGCCAGCAGCTTGGGGGACAGCAATGAAAAACTGTTTTTT. The chain has TRBV5-1 and TRBJ1-4; 7 positions match TRBD1. Germline loops: CDR1 SGHRS, CDR2 YFSETQ. The V segment lost 0 bases and the J segment 5 bases; nucleotides outside the gene matches: 1. The length of the CDR3 is 14 residues.

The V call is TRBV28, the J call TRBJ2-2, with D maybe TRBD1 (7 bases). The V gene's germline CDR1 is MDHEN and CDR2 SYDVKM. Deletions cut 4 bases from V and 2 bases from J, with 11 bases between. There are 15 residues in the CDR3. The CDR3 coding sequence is TGTGCCAGCAGTTCAGGGGGGCTAAACACCGGGGAGCTGTTTTTT. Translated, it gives CASSSGGLNTGELFF.

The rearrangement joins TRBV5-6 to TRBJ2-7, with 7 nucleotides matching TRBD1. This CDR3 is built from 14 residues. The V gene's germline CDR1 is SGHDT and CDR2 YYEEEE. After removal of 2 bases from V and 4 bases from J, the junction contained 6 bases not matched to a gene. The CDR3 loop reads CASSLGGSTYEQYF. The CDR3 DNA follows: TGTGCCAGCAGCTTAGGGGGCTCCACTTACGAGCAGTACTTC.

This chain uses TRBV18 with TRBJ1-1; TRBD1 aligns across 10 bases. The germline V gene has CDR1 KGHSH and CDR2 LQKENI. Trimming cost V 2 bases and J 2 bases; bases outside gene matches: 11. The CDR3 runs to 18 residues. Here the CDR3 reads CASSPLAGTGALNTEAFF. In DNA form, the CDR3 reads TGTGCCAGCTCACCATTGGCCGGGACAGGGGCCCTCAACACTGAAGCTTTCTTT.